The 16 T cell receptor beta chains listed next were all sequenced from one sample in a study of T cell changes during pregnancy in multiple sclerosis. Assay used: immunoSEQ multiplex PCR; TCRdb lists only in-frame clones, some missing. The table records around 61,000 clones, just under 90% of them present only once. The source material was peripheral blood, sampled in the first trimester of pregnancy. Receptor source: a female donor in good health, enrolled as a control in a pregnancy study.

V usage is TRBV2 and J usage is TRBJ2-1; 7 bases are a match to TRBD2. V trimming: 6 bases; J trimming: 4 bases; junction bases outside the gene matches: 6. CDR3 size: 14 residues. From germline, CDR1 is SNHLY and CDR2 FYNNEI. CDR3 nucleotides: TGTGCCAGCAGGACGGGACTACCTTACAATGAGCAGTTCTTC. Residues: CASRTGLPYNEQFF.

The J gene is TRBJ2-5, the V gene TRBV10-2; D might be TRBD1 (5 bases). Germline V gene lookup returns CDR1 WSHSY and CDR2 SAAADI. Trimming stripped 4 bases from V and 1 base from J, with 7 bases between. This CDR3 region has 13 residues. DNA of the CDR3: TGCGCCAGCAGTGCAGGGTTCCAAGAGACCCAGTACTTC. Amino acid sequence: CASSAGFQETQYF.

The rearrangement links TRBV6-1 to TRBJ1-1, with a weak D call TRBD1 (5 bases). V dropped 4 bases and J dropped 7 bases, with 10 bases sitting between them. Germline V CDR1 and CDR2: MNHNS, SASEGT. The CDR3 spans 12 residues. CDR3 in amino acids: CASSGGLYEAFF. The CDR3 bases are TGTGCCAGCAGTGGGGGACTTTATGAAGCTTTCTTT.

The chain employs TRBV6-4 and TRBJ1-1, with 7 bases fitting TRBD1. Germline trimming cut 8 bases from V and 5 bases from J; bases unmatched to any gene: 14. This CDR3 is 15 amino acids long. CDR1 and CDR2 (germline): MRHNA, SNTAGT. DNA of the CDR3: TGTGCCAGCCGGTCGGATGAGACAGGGTTTACTGAAGCTTTCTTT. Translating gives CASRSDETGFTEAFF.

A note on this clone: Compared with germline, one end of the junction differs, possibly owing to a read error. The V and J genes are TRBV19 and TRBJ1-2, with TRBD1 matching over 10 bases. Germline-derived CDR1 and CDR2 are LNHDA and SQIVND (reference sequence). This CDR3 spans 13 amino acids. In DNA, the CDR3 is TGTGTCAGTAGCCCGGGACAGGGGTATGGCTACACCTTC. This translates into CVSSPGQGYGYTF.

This chain joins TRBV7-9 and TRBJ2-1; possible D gene TRBD1, 6 bases. CDR1 and CDR2 from the germline V gene are SEHNR and FQNEAQ (reference sequence). V was clipped by 4 bases and J by 6 bases, with 7 bases between them. The length of the CDR3 is 12 residues. CDR3 nucleotide sequence: TGTGCCAGCAGCTCCAGGGGCAATGAGCAGTTCTTC. Amino acids: CASSSRGNEQFF.

This chain connects TRBV2 to TRBJ2-3; the match to TRBD2 covers 16 bases. Germline V lookup: CDR1 SNHLY, CDR2 FYNNEI. This CDR3 has 15 amino acids. V gave up 5 bases and J gave up 7 bases; unmatched junction bases: 3. The CDR3, as DNA: TGTGCCAGCAGTCTGGGACTAGCGGGGGGGCATACGCAGTATTTT. Its translation: CASSLGLAGGHTQYF.

V is TRBV27 and J is TRBJ2-7; 9 bases map to TRBD1. The length of the CDR3 is 14 residues. V shed 4 bases, J shed 3 bases, and the junction held 4 bases outside the gene matches. Germline CDR1 and CDR2: MNHEY and SMNVEV (reference sequence). CDR3 in amino acids: CASSSGQGIYEQYF. The CDR3 DNA follows: TGTGCCAGCAGTTCGGGACAGGGTATCTACGAGCAGTACTTC.

The count of this clone is one. This chain uses TRBV4-3 with TRBJ1-4; D unresolved. In germline, CDR1 is LGHNA, CDR2 YSLEER. This CDR3 is built from 17 residues. Deletions cut 5 bases from V and 1 base from J, with 17 bases between. The CDR3 is CASSISPGSRTNEKLFF. The CDR3 DNA sequence: TGCGCCAGCAGCATTTCGCCTGGGAGTAGAACTAATGAAAAACTGTTTTTT.

The chain recombines TRBV2 with TRBJ2-7; a weak D match, TRBD1 (6 bases). Germline lookup yields CDR1 SNHLY and CDR2 FYNNEI. Deletions cut 9 bases from V and 0 bases from J, with 12 bases between. The CDR3 length is 13 residues. The CDR3 DNA reads TGTGCCAGTACCGGGACACGCTCCTACGAGCAGTACTTC. Amino acids: CASTGTRSYEQYF.

The chain recombines TRBV7-3 with TRBJ2-1; D unresolved. V shed 2 bases and J shed 6 bases, with 8 bases lying between them. This CDR3 contains 13 residues. From germline, CDR1 is SGHTA and CDR2 FQGTGA. This CDR3 reads CASSLGGPNEQFF. The CDR3 nucleotides are TGTGCCAGCAGCTTAGGCGGCCCCAATGAGCAGTTCTTC. The full variable domain, with the rest looked up from reference TRBV7-3 and TRBJ2-1, is GAGVSQTPSNKVTEKGKYVELRCDPISGHTALYWYRQSLGQGPEFLIYFQGTGAADDSGLPNDRFFAVRPEGSVSTLKIQRTERGDSAVYLCASSLGGPNEQFFGPGTRLTVL.

J is TRBJ2-1 and V is TRBV7-6; TRBD2 aligns across 12 bases. Germline CDR1 is SGHVS and CDR2 is FNYEAQ. The length of the CDR3 is 17 residues. J lost 8 bases, V lost 2 bases, and 10 bases had no gene match. For the CDR3, the DNA is TGTGCCAGCAGCTTAAGGGCTAGCGGGGGGGCCTTCGATGAGCAGTTCTTC. This sequence encodes CASSLRASGGAFDEQFF.

The rearrangement joins TRBV27 to TRBJ2-7; D is possibly TRBD2 (6 bases). Trimming removed 4 bases at V and 0 bases at J, with 7 bases between. Germline values: CDR1 MNHEY, CDR2 SMNVEV (reference sequence). The CDR3 runs 13 residues. CDR3 in DNA: TGTGCCAGCAGTTCCGGGAGCTCCTACGAGCAGTACTTC. It is translated as CASSSGSSYEQYF.

This clone was observed once. This chain links TRBV19 with TRBJ2-1, with D possibly matching TRBD2 (7 bases). V shed 5 bases and J shed 6 bases, with 14 bases lying between them. From germline, CDR1 is LNHDA and CDR2 SQIVND (reference sequence). There are 14 residues in the CDR3. In nucleotides, the CDR3 is TGTGCCAGTAGTTCGGGGGGCCTGGGCAATGAGCAGTTCTTC. Its translation is CASSSGGLGNEQFF.

This clone showed up just once. The rearrangement joins TRBV27 to TRBJ1-1, with 7 bases that match TRBD1. Germline CDR1 MNHEY, CDR2 SMNVEV (reference sequence). With 7 bases clipped from V and 4 bases from J, the junction kept 6 bases outside the gene matches. The CDR3 is made up of 13 amino acids. CDR3 residues: CASTVQGSTEAFF. CDR3 nucleotides: TGTGCCAGCACCGTACAGGGGAGCACTGAAGCTTTCTTT.

This clone was found a few times. V and J are TRBV13 and TRBJ2-1; 13 bases match TRBD2. V shed 1 base, J shed 8 bases, and the junction held 5 bases outside the gene matches. This CDR3 comprises 16 residues. Germline CDR1 and CDR2: PRHDT and FYEKMQ (reference sequence). As DNA, the CDR3 is TGTGCCAGCAGCTTAGCAGGACTAGCGGGGGTGGATGAGCAGTTCTTC. This sequence encodes CASSLAGLAGVDEQFF.